The clone carrying this T cell receptor beta chain was picked up one time. As yet, its antigen is unknown. These data come from a study of T cell responses to AZD1222 COVID-19 vaccine. On the study more broadly: Timing groups of about 4 and about 12 weeks for second doses were pooled. Findings and caveats of the study: In a largely white British group with more females than males, clonal diversity was possibly underestimated. Spike-specific TCR breadth and depth were elevated following two AZD1222 doses. The number of AZD1222 recipients seropositive at baseline was only five or six.

The table came from immunoSEQ multiplex PCR; TCRdb's copy has only in-frame clones and leaves some out. The sample has around 110,000 clones; roughly 87% are singletons. Germline CDR1 and CDR2: LNHDA and SQIVND (reference sequence). The ends were cut back, 5 bases at V and 8 bases at J, with 15 bases in the middle. The CDR3 covers 13 residues. This receptor was taken from an adult in good health. Sample: peripheral blood, taken on day 0 of AZD1222 vaccination. The chain recombines TRBV19 with TRBJ1-2, with D perhaps matching TRBD1 (5 bases). CDR3 DNA sequence: TGTGCCAGTAGTGCTCCGGGGGGTGGCGGCTACACCTTC. It encodes CASSAPGGGGYTF.